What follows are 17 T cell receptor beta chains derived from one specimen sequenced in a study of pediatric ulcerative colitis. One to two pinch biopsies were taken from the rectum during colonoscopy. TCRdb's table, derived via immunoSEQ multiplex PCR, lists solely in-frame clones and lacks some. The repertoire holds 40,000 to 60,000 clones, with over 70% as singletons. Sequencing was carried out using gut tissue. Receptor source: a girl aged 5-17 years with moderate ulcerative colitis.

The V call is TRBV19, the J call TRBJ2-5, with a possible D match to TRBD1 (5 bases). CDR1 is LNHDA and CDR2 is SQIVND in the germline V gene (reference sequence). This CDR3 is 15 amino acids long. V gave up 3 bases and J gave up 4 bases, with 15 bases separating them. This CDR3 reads CASSMGQGGRETQYF. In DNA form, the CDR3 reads TGTGCCAGTAGTATGGGGCAGGGTGGCCGAGAGACCCAGTACTTC.

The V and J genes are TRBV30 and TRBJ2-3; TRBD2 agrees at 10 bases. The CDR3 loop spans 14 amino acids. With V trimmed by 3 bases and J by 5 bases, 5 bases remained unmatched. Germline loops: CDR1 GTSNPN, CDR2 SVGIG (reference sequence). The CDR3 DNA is TGTGCCTGGAGGGCTAGCGGGAGTATAGATACGCAGTATTTT. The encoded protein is CAWRASGSIDTQYF.

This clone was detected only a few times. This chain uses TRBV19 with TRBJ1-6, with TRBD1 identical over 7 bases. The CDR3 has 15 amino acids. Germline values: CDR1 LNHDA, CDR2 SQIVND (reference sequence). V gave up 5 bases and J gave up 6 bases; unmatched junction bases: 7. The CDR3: CASSFGQAGNSPLHF. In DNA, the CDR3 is TGTGCCAGTAGTTTCGGACAGGCGGGTAATTCACCCCTCCACTTT. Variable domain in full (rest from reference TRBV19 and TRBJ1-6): DGGITQSPKYLFRKEGQNVTLSCEQNLNHDAMYWYRQDPGQGLRLIYYSQIVNDFQKGDIAEGYSVSREKKESFPLTVTSAQKNPTAFYLCASSFGQAGNSPLHFGNGTRLTVT.

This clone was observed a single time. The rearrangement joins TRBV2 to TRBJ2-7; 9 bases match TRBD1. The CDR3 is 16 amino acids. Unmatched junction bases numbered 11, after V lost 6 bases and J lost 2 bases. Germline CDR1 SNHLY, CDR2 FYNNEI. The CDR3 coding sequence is TGTGCCAGCAGGGGGACAGGGAATCGGCCAACCTACGAGCAGTACTTC. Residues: CASRGTGNRPTYEQYF.

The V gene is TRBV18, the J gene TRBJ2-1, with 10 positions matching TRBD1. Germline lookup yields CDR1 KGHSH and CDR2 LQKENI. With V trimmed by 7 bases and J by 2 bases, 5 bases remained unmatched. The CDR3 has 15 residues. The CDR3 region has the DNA TGTGCCAGCTGGGGACAGGGGTTTCCCTACAATGAGCAGTTCTTC. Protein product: CASWGQGFPYNEQFF.

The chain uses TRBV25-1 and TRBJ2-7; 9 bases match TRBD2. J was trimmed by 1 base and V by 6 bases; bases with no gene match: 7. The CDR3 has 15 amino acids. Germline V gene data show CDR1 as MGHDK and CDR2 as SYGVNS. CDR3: CASSLAGERSYEQYF. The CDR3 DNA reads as TGTGCCAGCAGCTTAGCGGGAGAGAGGTCCTACGAGCAGTACTTC.

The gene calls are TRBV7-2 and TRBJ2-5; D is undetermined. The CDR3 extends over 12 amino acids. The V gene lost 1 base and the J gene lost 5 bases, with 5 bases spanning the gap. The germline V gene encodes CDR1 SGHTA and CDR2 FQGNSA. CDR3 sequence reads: CASSLVYETQYF. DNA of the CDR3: TGTGCCAGCAGCTTAGTGTATGAGACCCAGTACTTC.

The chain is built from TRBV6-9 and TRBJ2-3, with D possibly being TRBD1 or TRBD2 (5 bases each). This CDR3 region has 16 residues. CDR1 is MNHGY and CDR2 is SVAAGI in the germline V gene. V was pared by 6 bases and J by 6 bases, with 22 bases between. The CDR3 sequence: CASSRDPPRCWDTQYF. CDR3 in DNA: TGTGCCAGCAGCAGGGACCCCCCGCGCTGCTGGGATACGCAGTATTTT.

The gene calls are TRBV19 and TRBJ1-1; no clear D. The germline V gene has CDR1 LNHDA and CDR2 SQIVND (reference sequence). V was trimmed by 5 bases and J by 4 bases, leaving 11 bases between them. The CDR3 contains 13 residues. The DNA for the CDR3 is TGTGCCAGTAGTGACGTTGAGGGCACTGAAGCTTTCTTT. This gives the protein CASSDVEGTEAFF. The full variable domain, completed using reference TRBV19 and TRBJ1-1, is DGGITQSPKYLFRKEGQNVTLSCEQNLNHDAMYWYRQDPGQGLRLIYYSQIVNDFQKGDIAEGYSVSREKKESFPLTVTSAQKNPTAFYLCASSDVEGTEAFFGQGTRLTVV.

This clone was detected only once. The CDR3 loop reads CASSLVSTSGPYEQYF. The CDR3, as DNA: TGCGCCAGCAGCCTAGTCTCCACCTCGGGCCCCTACGAGCAGTACTTC. The chain uses TRBV4-3 and TRBJ2-7, with D uncertain. Germline V CDR1 and CDR2: LGHNA, YSLEER. This CDR3 is built from 16 residues. V was pared by 4 bases and J by 2 bases, with 18 bases between.

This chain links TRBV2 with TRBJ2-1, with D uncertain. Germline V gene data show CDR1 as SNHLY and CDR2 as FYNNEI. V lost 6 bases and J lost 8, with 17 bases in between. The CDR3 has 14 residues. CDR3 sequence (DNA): TGTGCCAGCAGGGACCTGACAACGATCGATGAGCAGTTCTTC. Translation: CASRDLTTIDEQFF.

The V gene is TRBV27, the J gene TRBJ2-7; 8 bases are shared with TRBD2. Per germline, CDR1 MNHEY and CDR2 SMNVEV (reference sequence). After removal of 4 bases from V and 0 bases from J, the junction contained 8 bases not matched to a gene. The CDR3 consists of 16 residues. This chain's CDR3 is CASSYSLAVTSYEQYF. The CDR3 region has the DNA TGTGCCAGCAGTTACTCACTAGCGGTAACCTCCTACGAGCAGTACTTC.

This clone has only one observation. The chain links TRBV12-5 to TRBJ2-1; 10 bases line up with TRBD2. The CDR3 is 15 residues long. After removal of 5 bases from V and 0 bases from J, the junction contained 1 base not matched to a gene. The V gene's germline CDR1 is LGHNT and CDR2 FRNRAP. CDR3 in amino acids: CASGASGSSYNEQFF. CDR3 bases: TGTGCTAGTGGTGCTAGCGGGAGCTCCTACAATGAGCAGTTCTTC.

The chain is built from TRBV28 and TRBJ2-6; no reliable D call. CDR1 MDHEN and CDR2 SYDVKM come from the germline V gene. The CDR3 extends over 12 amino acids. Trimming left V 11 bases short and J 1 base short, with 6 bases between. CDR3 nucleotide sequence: TGTGCCGTGGGATCTGGGGCCAACGTCCTGACTTTC. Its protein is CAVGSGANVLTF. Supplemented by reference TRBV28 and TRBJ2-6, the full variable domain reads DVKVTQSSRYLVKRTGEKVFLECVQDMDHENMFWYRQDPGLGLRLIYFSYDVKMKEKGDIPEGYSVSREKKERFSLILESASTNQTSMYLCAVGSGANVLTFGAGSRLTVL.

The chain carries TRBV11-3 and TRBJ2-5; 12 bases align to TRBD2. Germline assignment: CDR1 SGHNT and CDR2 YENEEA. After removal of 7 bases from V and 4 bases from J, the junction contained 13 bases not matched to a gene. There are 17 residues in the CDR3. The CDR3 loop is CASTRLAGVLIGETQYF. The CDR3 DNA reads TGTGCCAGCACTCGACTAGCGGGAGTACTCATAGGAGAGACCCAGTACTTC.

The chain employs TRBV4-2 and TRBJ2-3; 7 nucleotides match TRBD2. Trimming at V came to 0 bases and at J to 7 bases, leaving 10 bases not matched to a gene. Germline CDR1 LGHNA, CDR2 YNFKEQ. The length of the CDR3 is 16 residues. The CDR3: CASSQEGTGGTYTQYF. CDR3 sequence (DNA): TGTGCCAGCAGCCAAGAGGGGACGGGGGGAACATATACGCAGTATTTT.

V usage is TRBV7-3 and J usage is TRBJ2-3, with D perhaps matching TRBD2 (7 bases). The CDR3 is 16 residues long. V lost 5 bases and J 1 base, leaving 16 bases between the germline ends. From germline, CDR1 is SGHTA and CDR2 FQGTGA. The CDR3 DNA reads TGTGCCAGCAGCGTGGACGGGGGGCCGGGCACAGATACGCAGTATTTT. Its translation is CASSVDGGPGTDTQYF.